Listed below are T cell receptor beta chains from one sample, sequenced in a study of cytomegalovirus exposure and HLA in healthy donors. Sequencing used immunoSEQ multiplex PCR; TCRdb keeps in-frame clones, though not all of them. The sample includes roughly 130,000 clones, roughly 79% of them seen just once. Sequenced: PBMCs. These receptor sequences come from a woman aged 50 to 60 in good health and CMV-seronegative. Each CDR3 is given with its conserved first and last residue. D genes are given only for firm matches. Rows may omit the clone size; those that give it use once, few, many or a size class.

J gene | V gene | clone size | D gene | CDR3 protein | CDR3 DNA
TRBJ1-1 | TRBV4-1 | . | TRBD1 | CASSQWVTGVNTEAFF | TGCGCCAGCAGCCAATGGGTAACAGGGGTGAACACTGAAGCTTTCTTT
TRBJ2-1 | TRBV6-4 | few | TRBD2 | CASSDSSGSSEQFF | TGTGCCAGCAGTGACTCTAGCGGGAGTAGTGAGCAGTTCTTC
TRBJ1-3 | TRBV27 | . | TRBD1 | CASSSNRGSSGNTIYF | TGTGCCAGCAGTTCGAACAGGGGCAGCTCTGGAAACACCATATATTTT
TRBJ1-1 | TRBV6-1 | once | TRBD1 | CASSAPDRGRTEAFF | TGTGCCAGCAGTGCCCCTGACAGGGGACGGACTGAAGCTTTCTTT
TRBJ1-1 | TRBV18 | . | . | CASSPPGSLNTEAFF | TGTGCCAGCTCACCACCGGGCAGCCTGAACACTGAAGCTTTCTTT
TRBJ2-2 | TRBV7-3 | . | . | CASSSPGSGELFF | TGTGCCAGCAGCAGCCCGGGTAGCGGGGAGCTGTTTTTT
TRBJ1-2 | TRBV6-5 | . | . | CASTAPAGHGYTF | TGTGCCAGCACCGCCCCCGCGGGGCATGGCTACACCTTC
TRBJ2-5 | TRBV7-7 | . | TRBD1 | CASSLNVGQGPEETQYF | TGTGCTAGCAGCTTAAACGTCGGACAGGGACCCGAGGAGACCCAGTACTTC
TRBJ1-1 | TRBV5-1 | . | TRBD1 | CASSFQGAVNTEAFF | TGCGCCAGCAGCTTCCAGGGGGCCGTAAACACTGAAGCTTTCTTT
TRBJ2-5 | TRBV4-3 | . | . | CASSQRVGVQETQYF | TGCGCCAGCAGCCAACGGGTGGGTGTTCAAGAGACCCAGTACTTC
TRBJ2-1 | TRBV7-7 | . | . | CASSRGPLANNEQFF | TGTGCTAGCAGCAGAGGGCCCCTGGCGAACAATGAGCAGTTCTTC
TRBJ2-4 | TRBV6-5 | . | . | CASSYTGGQLKNIQYF | TGTGCCAGCAGTTACACCGGGGGACAGCTCAAAAACATTCAGTACTTC
TRBJ1-2 | TRBV9 | . | . | CASGGVRGGYTF | TGTGCCAGCGGAGGGGTTCGAGGCGGCTACACCTTC
TRBJ1-1 | TRBV10-3 | . | . | CAISRLSNTEAFF | TGTGCCATCAGTCGTCTTTCGAACACTGAAGCTTTCTTT
TRBJ1-4 | TRBV27 | . | TRBD1 | CASSRDREKLFF | TGTGCCTCGAGCAGGGACAGAGAAAAACTGTTTTTT
TRBJ1-2 | TRBV29-1 | . | . | CSVRTPNYGYTF | TGCAGCGTGAGGACACCCAACTATGGCTACACCTTC
TRBJ1-4 | TRBV4-2 | once | . | CASSQDRVGEKLFF | TGTGCCAGCAGCCAAGACAGGGTCGGGGAAAAACTGTTTTTT
TRBJ2-3 | TRBV9 | . | TRBD2 | CASSALAGSTDTQYF | TGTGCCAGCAGCGCCCTAGCGGGAAGCACAGATACGCAGTATTTT
TRBJ1-1 | TRBV11-2 | . | TRBD1 | CASSFYRGVNTEAFF | TGTGCCAGCAGCTTCTACAGGGGGGTGAACACTGAAGCTTTCTTT
TRBJ2-6 | TRBV28 | . | . | CASSLPPWRRLHSGANVLTF | TGTGCCAGCAGTTTACCCCCTTGGAGGAGGCTTCACTCTGGGGCCAACGTCCTGACTTTC
TRBJ2-5 | TRBV9 | . | TRBD1 | CASSGGGDRGSETQYF | TGTGCCAGCAGCGGTGGGGGGGACAGGGGCAGCGAGACCCAGTACTTC
TRBJ1-2 | TRBV9 | . | TRBD1 | CASSGDRVRITF | TGTGCCAGCAGCGGGGACAGGGTGAGGATCACCTTC
TRBJ1-2 | TRBV7-9 | . | . | CASSLEQGVTYGYTF | TGTGCCAGCAGCTTAGAGCAAGGGGTTACCTATGGCTACACCTTC
TRBJ1-4 | TRBV5-4 | few | . | CASGPQGRDEKLFF | TGTGCCAGCGGACCTCAGGGTCGTGATGAAAAACTGTTTTTT
TRBJ2-7 | TRBV7-2 | . | . | CASSFTRGAPYEQYF | TGTGCCAGCAGCTTTACTCGGGGGGCTCCATACGAGCAGTACTTC
TRBJ1-1 | TRBV28 | few | . | CASSSLSSEAFF | TGTGCCAGCAGTTCCCTTTCGTCTGAAGCTTTCTTT
TRBJ1-2 | TRBV28 | . | TRBD1 | CASSLLGQNYGYTF | TGTGCCAGCAGTTTATTGGGACAGAACTATGGCTACACCTTC
TRBJ2-7 | TRBV14 | . | TRBD2 | CASSQAWLADSYEQYF | TGTGCCAGCAGCCAAGCGTGGCTAGCGGACTCCTACGAGCAGTACTTC
TRBJ1-2 | TRBV15 | . | TRBD1 | CATSKRTGVGNYGYTF | TGTGCCACCAGCAAGAGGACAGGGGTCGGGAACTATGGCTACACCTTC
TRBJ2-7 | TRBV5-1 | . | . | CASSLEAYEQYF | TGCGCCAGCAGCTTAGAGGCGTACGAGCAGTACTTC